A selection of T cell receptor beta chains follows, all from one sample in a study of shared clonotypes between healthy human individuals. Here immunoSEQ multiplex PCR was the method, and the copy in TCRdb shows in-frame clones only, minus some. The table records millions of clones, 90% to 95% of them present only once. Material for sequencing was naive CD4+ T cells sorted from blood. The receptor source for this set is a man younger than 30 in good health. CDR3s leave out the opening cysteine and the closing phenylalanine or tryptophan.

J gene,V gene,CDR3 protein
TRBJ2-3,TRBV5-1,ASSLVAGGPDTQY
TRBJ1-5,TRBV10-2,ASSELWTDSNQPQH
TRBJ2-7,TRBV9,ASSPGTVSYEQY
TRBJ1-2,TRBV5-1,ASSLDGRSLGGYT
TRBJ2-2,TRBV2,ASTQTPRGGWTGELF
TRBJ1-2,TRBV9,ASSVGPAESYGYT
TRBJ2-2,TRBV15,AIPRDRALTSNTGELF
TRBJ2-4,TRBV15,ATSRVREGKNIQY
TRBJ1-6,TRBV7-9,ASSLRQGSYNSPLH
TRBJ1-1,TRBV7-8,ASSPGGGTEAF
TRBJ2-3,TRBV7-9,ASSLVLGGTDTQY
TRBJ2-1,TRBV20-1,SARGYEQF
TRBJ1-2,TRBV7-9,ASSAGQGGRYGYT
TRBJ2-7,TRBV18,ASSLNRPDPSYEQY
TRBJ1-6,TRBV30,AWSSGRSPLH
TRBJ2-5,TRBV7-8,LSPGPQETQY
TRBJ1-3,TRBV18,ASSPGDTIY
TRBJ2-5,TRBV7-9,ASSMGLAVQETQY
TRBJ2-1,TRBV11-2,ASRLDYRRYNEQF
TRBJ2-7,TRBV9,ASSVGVGSYEQY
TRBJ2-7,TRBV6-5,ASSKGADGAEQY
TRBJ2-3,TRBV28,ASSLRDRGADTQY
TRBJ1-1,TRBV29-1,SAQTVNTEAF
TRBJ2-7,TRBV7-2,ASSKVGVSYEQY
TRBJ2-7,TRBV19,ASSTETGLEQY
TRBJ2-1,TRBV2,ASSVTPEQF
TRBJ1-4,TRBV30,AWGTGVGSTNEKLF
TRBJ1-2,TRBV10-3,AIREGLNYGYT
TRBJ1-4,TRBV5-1,ASSSGGTNEKLF
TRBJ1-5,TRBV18,ASSPGDRWGQPQH
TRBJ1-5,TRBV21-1,ASSKEVGMGNQPQH
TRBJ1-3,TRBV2,ASSESGPTGNTIY
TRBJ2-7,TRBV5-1,ASSWTGEAYEQY
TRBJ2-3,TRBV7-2,ASSLDGAGTGGWFRAQY
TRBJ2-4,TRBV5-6,ASSLERNIQY
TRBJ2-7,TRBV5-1,ASSSGQMWDEQY
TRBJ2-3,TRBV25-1,ASSAAGVDTQY
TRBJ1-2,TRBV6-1,ASSEAKVYGYT
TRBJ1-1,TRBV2,ASSTAGDLNTEAF
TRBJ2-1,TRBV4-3,ASSQLGGPGGEQF
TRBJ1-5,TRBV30,AWSANSPWNQPQH
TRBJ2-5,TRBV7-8,ASSLVSGGEYGERETQY
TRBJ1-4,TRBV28,ASSRDKPGGEKLF
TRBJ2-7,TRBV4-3,ASSHHRDVSYEQY